This TCR beta chain was sequenced for a study of blood T cell repertoires in COVID-19. Study-level background: COVID-19 samples, acute and convalescent, were from the United States, Italy and Spain.

Enrollees, about 18 to 95 years old, lived in around 23 US areas. The germline V and J ends were trimmed by 0 bases and 0 bases, with 8 bases remaining between them. Germline V gives CDR1 LNHNV, CDR2 YYDKDF (reference sequence). The CDR3 runs to 15 residues. In the original workflow: Quantification of nucleated cells was approximated via reference gene primer amplification. Profiling relied on immunoSEQ multiplex PCR, and the TCRdb table lists in-frame clones only, not all of them. The D gene and trimming were derived from the DNA, and the V and J assignments and clone size from that table. The table has about 270,000 clones, about 88% seen once.

This rearrangement joins TRBV15 to TRBJ1-1; D not certain. The sample taken for sequencing was PBMCs or T cells enriched from blood (not recorded which). This TCR was recovered from a woman between 50 and 59 years old who had recovered from COVID-19. The CDR3 region has the DNA TGTGCCACCAGCAGAGAATTAGCAATGAACACTGAAGCTTTCTTT. Amino acid sequence: CATSRELAMNTEAFF.